A selection of T cell receptor beta chains follows, all from one sample in a study of monozygotic twins with cystic fibrosis. Profiled with immunoSEQ multiplex PCR; TCRdb holds only in-frame clones, not every one. In the table there are around 34,000 clones, 92% of which are singletons. Source material: blood. The source is a girl aged 2 to 9 with cystic fibrosis. The CDR3 runs from the conserved cysteine through the conserved F or W. The order of the fields is clone size, V gene, D gene, J gene, CDR3 protein, CDR3 DNA. The D gene is left open where the match is weak. Where a row states a size, it is once, few, many or the class of an expanded clone; other rows omit it.

size: NA; V: TRBV21-1; D: NA; J: TRBJ1-2; CDR3: CASSTGRTYYGYTF; DNA: TGTGCCAGCTCGACAGGGAGGACCTACTATGGCTACACCTTC
size: NA; V: TRBV14; D: NA; J: TRBJ2-7; CDR3: CASSQGPQGGTYEQYF; DNA: TGTGCCAGCAGCCAAGGGCCACAAGGCGGAACCTACGAGCAGTACTTC
size: NA; V: TRBV11-2; D: NA; J: TRBJ2-7; CDR3: CASSSIRGWGYEQYF; DNA: TGTGCCAGCAGCTCCATCAGGGGTTGGGGGTACGAGCAGTACTTC
size: NA; V: TRBV5-6; D: NA; J: TRBJ1-1; CDR3: CASSLVGHEAFF; DNA: TGTGCCAGCAGCTTGGTAGGGCATGAAGCTTTCTTT
size: NA; V: TRBV9; D: TRBD1; J: TRBJ1-1; CDR3: CASSASGTALTEAFF; DNA: TGTGCCAGCAGCGCTTCCGGGACAGCTTTAACTGAAGCTTTCTTT
size: NA; V: TRBV5-6; D: TRBD1; J: TRBJ2-7; CDR3: CASSVPGTGKGDEQYF; DNA: TGTGCCAGCAGCGTGCCCGGGACAGGAAAAGGTGATGAGCAGTACTTC
size: once; V: TRBV6-1; D: NA; J: TRBJ2-1; CDR3: CASSDLASRSSNEQFF; DNA: TGTGCCAGCAGTGATCTAGCGAGCAGGTCGAGCAATGAGCAGTTCTTC
size: NA; V: TRBV11-2; D: TRBD1; J: TRBJ2-7; CDR3: CASSFNRGEQYF; DNA: TGTGCCAGCAGCTTTAACAGGGGCGAGCAGTACTTC
size: NA; V: TRBV19; D: TRBD1; J: TRBJ2-1; CDR3: CASSIIGQGSYNEQFF; DNA: TGTGCCAGTAGTATAATCGGACAGGGGTCCTACAATGAGCAGTTCTTC
size: NA; V: TRBV30; D: NA; J: TRBJ2-1; CDR3: CAWSVRSSYNEQFF; DNA: TGTGCCTGGAGTGTACGATCCTCCTACAATGAGCAGTTCTTC